The rows below give T cell receptor beta chains drawn from one sample of a study of blood T cell repertoires in COVID-19. Assay: immunoSEQ multiplex PCR; the TCRdb copy retains only in-frame clones and omits some. The sample includes 20,000 to 30,000 clones, around 88% seen only once; the top ten take around 15%. Sequencing was done on a sample of peripheral blood. The source of these receptors is a man aged 65-85 years with acute or convalescent COVID-19. The CDR3 runs from the conserved cysteine through the conserved F or W. Fields, in order: CDR3 length, clone size, V gene, D gene, J gene, CDR3 DNA, CDR3 protein. A D gene is named only where the DNA matches it firmly. The size field is filled for only some rows; it gives once, few, many or a size class.

14	NA	TRBV6-6	TRBD2	TRBJ2-5	TGTGCCAGCAGCCCGACTAGCGGCCAAGAGACCCAGTACTTC	CASSPTSGQETQYF
15	NA	TRBV5-1	TRBD1	TRBJ2-3	TGCGCCAGCAGCGAAAGGACAGGCTTCACAGATACGCAGTATTTT	CASSERTGFTDTQYF
12	NA	TRBV7-9	NA	TRBJ2-5	TGTGCCAGCAGCTTAGTCTCGGAGACCCAGTACTTC	CASSLVSETQYF
16	once	TRBV6-5	NA	TRBJ2-1	TGTGCCAGCAGTTACTCATCCGGGACACCAGACAATGAGCAGTTCTTC	CASSYSSGTPDNEQFF
14	NA	TRBV15	NA	TRBJ1-6	TGTGCCACCAGCAGAGATCGAGGTGACGGCACCCTCCACTTT	CATSRDRGDGTLHF
13	NA	TRBV29-1	NA	TRBJ2-7	TGCAGCGTCCGTGAGGAAGGGGGCTACGAGCAGTACTTC	CSVREEGGYEQYF
14	NA	TRBV10-3	NA	TRBJ2-7	TGTGCCTCCCAGGAGAGAACGGGAGTCTACGAGCAGTACTTC	CASQERTGVYEQYF
14	NA	TRBV5-1	NA	TRBJ2-5	TGCGCCAGCAGCCCGGGACTTGGGGAGGAGACCCAGTACTTC	CASSPGLGEETQYF
14	NA	TRBV11-1	NA	TRBJ2-5	TGTGCCAGCAGCCAAGGGGCAGACTTGGAGACCCAGTACTTC	CASSQGADLETQYF
15	NA	TRBV7-6	NA	TRBJ2-7	TGTGCCAGCAGCCCAGACTCGAACCCCTCCTACGAGCAGTACTTC	CASSPDSNPSYEQYF
15	NA	TRBV6-5	NA	TRBJ1-5	TGTGCCAGCAGTTATAACGGGGACTGGAATCAGCCCCAGCATTTT	CASSYNGDWNQPQHF